This T cell receptor beta chain was sequenced during a study of T cells after yellow fever vaccination. Study as a whole: It was SMART-Seq v4 Ultra Low Input that prepared the fractions with low cell numbers.

The CDR3 extends over 14 amino acids. V dropped 3 bases and J dropped 7 bases, with 13 bases sitting between them. CDR1 is SNHLY, CDR2 FYNNEI, per germline. TCRdb reprocessed the 5' RACE reads with MiXCR, giving one entry per CDR3 protein. The sample consists of 450,000 to 550,000 distinct CDR3 sequences, just over 20% of them appearing once. The receptor comes from a man aged 18 to 29 who received the YFV17D yellow fever vaccine. The rearrangement uses TRBV2 and TRBJ2-4; a possible D gene is TRBD1 (5 bases). Sequencing was performed on PBMCs, taken roughly 20 days after the first yellow fever vaccination. CDR3: CASSEQGIGNIQYF. The CDR3 nucleotides are TGTGCCAGCAGTGAGCAGGGTATAGGCAACATTCAGTACTTC.